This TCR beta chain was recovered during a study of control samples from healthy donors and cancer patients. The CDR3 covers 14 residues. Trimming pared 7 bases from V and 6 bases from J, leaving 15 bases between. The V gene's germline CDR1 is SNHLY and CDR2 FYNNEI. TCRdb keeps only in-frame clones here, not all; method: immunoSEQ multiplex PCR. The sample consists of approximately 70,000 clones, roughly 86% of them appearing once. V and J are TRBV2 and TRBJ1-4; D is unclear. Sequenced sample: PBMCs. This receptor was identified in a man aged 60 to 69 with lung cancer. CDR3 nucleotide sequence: TGTGCCAGCACCAAGGTTCCCGGGGATGAAAAACTGTTTTTT. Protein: CASTKVPGDEKLFF. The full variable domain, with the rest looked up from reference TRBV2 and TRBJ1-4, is EPEVTQTPSHQVTQMGQEVILRCVPISNHLYFYWYRQILGQKVEFLVSFYNNEISEKSEIFDDQFSVERPDGSNFTLKIRSTKLEDSAMYFCASTKVPGDEKLFFGSGTQLSVL.